What follows describes a single TCR beta chain. These data are taken from a study of blood T cell repertoires in COVID-19. Across the whole study: PBMCs, B-cell-depleted T cells, or T cells provided the cDNA or gDNA that made up the material.

Germline CDR1 reads MNHEY; CDR2 reads SVGAGI. Trimming stripped 0 bases from V and 8 bases from J, with 7 bases between. The CDR3 consists of 13 residues. Measured with immunoSEQ multiplex PCR; TCRdb has only the in-frame clones, and not every one. The data hold hundreds of thousands of clones, with approximately 83% observed a single time. The sequencing sample was made of PBMCs or T cells enriched from blood (not recorded which). This clonotype was sampled from a woman aged 45-59 years who had been exposed to COVID-19. This chain links TRBV6-5 with TRBJ1-4, with unresolved D. This CDR3 is CASSYSRMEKLFF. Here the CDR3 DNA reads TGTGCCAGCAGTTACTCGAGAATGGAAAAACTGTTTTTT.